These 10 T cell receptor beta chains share one sample of origin, sequenced in a study of monozygotic twins with inflammatory bowel disease. TCRdb re-called the 5' RACE reads; one entry per CDR3 protein, DNA not given. In all, the sample yields more than 300,000 distinct CDR3 sequences. Source material: blood. All receptors come from a human donor with ulcerative colitis or Crohn's disease, or a healthy co-twin of an affected twin (not recorded which).

This sequence joins TRBV20-1 and TRBJ2-5; TCRdb's D gene call, TRBD1, goes unchecked for lack of DNA. The germline V gene encodes CDR1 DFQATT and CDR2 SNEGSKA (reference sequence). The CDR3 totals 15 residues. Here the CDR3 reads CSARKSDTPGETQYF.

V usage is TRBV12-3 or TRBV12-4 and J usage is TRBJ1-2; TCRdb's D gene call, TRBD1, goes unchecked for lack of DNA. The CDR3 covers 13 residues. CDR3 protein: CASSPNPGDGYTF.

The chain joins TRBV7-2 to TRBJ2-3; the TCRdb call, TRBD1, lacks DNA for checking. The CDR3 spans 16 residues. The germline CDR1 and CDR2 sequences are SGHTA and FQGNSA. CDR3 region: CASSYGTRLRTDTQYF.

The chain joins TRBV11-1 to TRBJ2-4; TCRdb designates TRBD1, a call that cannot be tested without DNA. The CDR3 runs 18 residues. From germline, CDR1 is SGHAT and CDR2 FQDESV (reference sequence). This CDR3 is CASSPPIGDRGRRDIQYF.

This CDR3 reads CSAKSVGMRNQPQHF. The chain couples TRBV20-1 to TRBJ1-5. The V gene's germline CDR1 is DFQATT and CDR2 SNEGSKA (reference sequence). This CDR3 is 15 amino acids long.

V usage is TRBV20-1 and J usage is TRBJ2-6; TCRdb's D call, TRBD1, is unchecked because there is no DNA. This CDR3 is built from 17 residues. Germline CDR1 and CDR2: DFQATT and SNEGSKA (reference sequence). The CDR3 here is CSARPPWRGPGANVLTF.

This chain links TRBV20-1 with TRBJ1-1. The CDR3 spans 15 residues. Germline CDR1 and CDR2: DFQATT and SNEGSKA (reference sequence). CDR3: CSASNWGATSTEAFF.

This chain joins TRBV7-2 and TRBJ2-7. In germline, CDR1 is SGHTA, CDR2 FQGNSA. This CDR3 contains 12 residues. CDR3 in amino acids: CASSFGNFEQYF.

The J gene is TRBJ2-1, the V gene TRBV4-1. The germline CDR1 and CDR2 sequences are MGHRA and YSYEKL. The CDR3 has 11 amino acids. The chain's CDR3 is CASSQYNEQFF.

The CDR3 here is CAWKRQAAAAFF. The chain links TRBV30 to TRBJ1-1; TCRdb's assignment of TRBD1 cannot be checked, as there is no DNA. Looked up from germline, CDR1 is GTSNPN and CDR2 is SVGIG (reference sequence). The CDR3 consists of 12 residues.